This T cell receptor (beta chain) is from a study of T cells in Graves' hyperthyroidism and ophthalmopathy. Researchers amplified the TCR beta CDR3 regions from RNA transcripts. HTBI primers were employed in a first-round RT-PCR of the TCR CDR3. TCRdb recomputed calls from the multiplex PCR reads with MiXCR, one row per CDR3 protein. The profile shows approximately 200,000 distinct CDR3 sequences, 15% to 20% of them singletons. Per germline, CDR1 MNHEY and CDR2 SMNVEV (reference sequence). V was pared by 2 bases and J by 8 bases, with 15 bases between. CDR3 length equals 14 residues. This clonotype has ten or more counts.

The receptor was derived from a man in his forties with Graves' hyperthyroidism. Source material: blood. The chain couples TRBV27 to TRBJ1-1; D not resolved. CDR3 sequence: CASSLVALSSEAFF. CDR3 nucleotide sequence: TGTGCCAGCAGTTTAGTGGCCTTGAGCTCCGAAGCTTTCTTT.